This TCR beta chain was profiled in a study of blood T cells in healthy people across ages. Combining a sample-barcoded 5' primer with a J-beta primer mix, a second PCR ran for roughly 6 to 12 cycles. TCRdb processed the 5' RACE reads anew with MiXCR; each CDR3 protein has one entry. The table includes roughly 1.7 million distinct CDR3 sequences, around 35% detected once. Whole-study findings and limits: Unknown CMV status may confound age-related changes in expanded clones. Greater diversity and more naive CD4+ cells were seen in long-lived donors than in aged donors.

This clonotype was recorded only once. Its antigen is unidentified. Germline trimming cut 0 bases from V and 4 bases from J; bases unmatched to any gene: 9. This CDR3 region has 17 residues. CDR1 and CDR2 from the germline V gene are SGHRS and YFSETQ. Around 10 milliliters of peripheral blood were drawn from each donor. Each sample provided at least 6 micrograms of extracted total RNA. Sequences were obtained from blood. V usage is TRBV5-1 and J usage is TRBJ2-3; 9 bases align to TRBD2. This TCR came from a woman in her 30s in good health. The DNA for the CDR3 is TGCGCCAGCAGCTTGGTTATGGGACTAGCTGCGCCAGATACGCAGTATTTT. Translation gives CASSLVMGLAAPDTQYF.